A single sample is the source of the 3 T cell receptor beta chains below, sequenced in a study of cytomegalovirus exposure and HLA in healthy donors. PCR used 60 Vbeta primers and 13 Jbeta primers. Clones were sequenced by immunoSEQ multiplex PCR, and TCRdb holds only the in-frame ones, with some missing. The table has under 200,000 clones, 68% seen once. Sequenced sample: PBMCs. Receptors were obtained from a woman aged 40 to 50 in good health and CMV-seropositive.

V usage is TRBV28 and J usage is TRBJ2-1; D is possibly TRBD1 (7 bases). V lost 7 bases, J lost 2 bases, and 15 bases lay in between. This CDR3 spans 15 amino acids. Germline CDR1 is MDHEN and CDR2 is SYDVKM. CDR3 in DNA: TGTGCCAGCACCCTAGGGGGGACAGCCTACAATGAGCAGTTCTTC. Its translation: CASTLGGTAYNEQFF.

The V call is TRBV7-2, the J call TRBJ2-6; 12 bases line up with TRBD1. This CDR3 has 17 amino acids. Germline CDR1 is SGHTA and CDR2 is FQGNSA. Losses at the gene ends were 5 bases for V and 4 bases for J; bases not matched to a gene: 6. This chain's CDR3 is CASSQGQGAQGANVLTF. The DNA of the CDR3 is TGTGCCAGCAGCCAGGGACAGGGGGCGCAAGGGGCCAACGTCCTGACTTTC.

J is TRBJ1-3 and V is TRBV18; 7 nucleotides match TRBD1. V shed 2 bases and J 0 bases; nucleotides not matched to a gene: 10. The CDR3 sequence is 18 residues long. Per the germline V gene, CDR1 is KGHSH and CDR2 is LQKENI. The CDR3 sequence: CASSPNAGQLNSGNTIYF. DNA of the CDR3: TGTGCCAGCTCACCAAATGCGGGACAGCTAAACTCTGGAAACACCATATATTTT.